Shown below are 8 T cell receptor beta chains from a single sample sequenced in a study of Ad26.COV2.S vaccination and SARS-CoV-2 variants. Profiling relied on immunoSEQ multiplex PCR, and the TCRdb table lists in-frame clones only, not all of them. The sample records around 300,000 clones, 65% to 90% being singletons. Treatment defined: roughly 19 received Ad26.COV2.S at low or high dose, single or two shots; roughly five received placebo; per-sample allocation not given. Following the first vaccine or placebo injection, samples were taken on day 63. Sequencing was performed on peripheral blood, taken in a trial of Ad26.COV2.S vaccine versus placebo. The origin of the receptors is a person aged 18-60 years who received the Ad26.COV2.S COVID-19 vaccine or a placebo.

This clone was seen a single time. This chain links TRBV23-1 with TRBJ2-3; 8 bases fit TRBD2. Being an ORF, TRBV23-1 has a function that is uncertain. The CDR3 sequence is 21 residues long. V shed 2 bases and J 3 bases; nucleotides not matched to a gene: 22. The CDR3: CASSQRGVGAGDRGFTDTQYF. DNA for the CDR3: TGCGCCAGCAGTCAAAGAGGGGTAGGAGCGGGAGACCGGGGATTTACAGATACGCAGTATTTT.

The V gene is TRBV16, the J gene TRBJ2-1; tentative D call: TRBD2 (6 bases). The CDR3 contains 19 residues. The V end lost 4 bases, the J end lost 2 bases, and 24 bases lay between the germline ends. Germline V lookup: CDR1 KGHSY, CDR2 FQNENV. The CDR3 DNA reads TGTGCCAGCAGCCCGGGGCGCGCGGGGTTACCTCGGGCCTACAATGAGCAGTTCTTC. Encoded protein: CASSPGRAGLPRAYNEQFF.

The rearrangement links TRBV7-8 to TRBJ2-5, with a possible D match to TRBD1 (5 bases). Germline V gene data show CDR1 as SGHVS and CDR2 as FQNEAQ. V was cut by 3 bases and J by 1 base, with 21 bases left in between. This CDR3 is 18 amino acids long. CDR3 DNA sequence: TGTGCCAGCAGCTTTGGAATCGGGTCAGGGATGCTCCAAGAGACCCAGTACTTC. Its protein is CASSFGIGSGMLQETQYF.

The J gene is TRBJ1-1, the V gene TRBV7-9; D unresolved. This CDR3 contains 15 residues. Germline V gene lookup returns CDR1 SEHNR and CDR2 FQNEAQ (reference sequence). V dropped 7 bases and J dropped 1 base, with 16 bases sitting between them. The CDR3 region is CASTLEARGNTEAFF. The CDR3 coding sequence is TGTGCCAGCACCCTAGAGGCCCGGGGGAACACTGAAGCTTTCTTT.

The J gene is TRBJ2-5, the V gene TRBV9; 7 bases line up with TRBD2. V was clipped by 2 bases and J by 3 bases; unmatched bases: 13. The CDR3 runs 17 residues. CDR1 and CDR2 from the germline V gene are SGDLS and YYNGEE. This CDR3 is CASSVKLAHNLKETQYF. The CDR3 coding sequence is TGTGCCAGCAGCGTTAAACTAGCGCACAATCTCAAAGAGACCCAGTACTTC.

The chain links TRBV4-3 to TRBJ1-1; 7 bases are a match to TRBD1. This CDR3 region has 14 residues. V dropped 7 bases and J dropped 5; count of bases not matched to a gene: 10. Germline CDR1 reads LGHNA; CDR2 reads YSLEER. The CDR3 loop reads CASMAGTVGTEAFF. CDR3 nucleotides: TGCGCCAGCATGGCAGGGACAGTGGGGACTGAAGCTTTCTTT.

V usage is TRBV7-8 and J usage is TRBJ2-3; D is perhaps TRBD2 (7 bases). The germline gives CDR1 SGHVS, CDR2 FQNEAQ. Trimming took off 6 bases at V and 5 bases at J, with 18 bases between the two ends. The CDR3 contains 15 residues. The CDR3 DNA is TGTGCCAGCAGGCCGAACAGGGCGGGAGAAGATACGCAGTATTTT. Its translation is CASRPNRAGEDTQYF.

The chain has TRBV7-9 and TRBJ1-3; no definite D call. There are 16 residues in the CDR3. V lost 5 bases, J lost 0 bases, and 14 bases lay in between. CDR1 is SEHNR and CDR2 is FQNEAQ in the germline V gene (reference sequence). CDR3 protein: CASSPTIRDSGNTIYF. The CDR3, as DNA: TGTGCCAGCAGCCCCACCATCAGAGACTCTGGAAACACCATATATTTT.